This T cell receptor beta chain was obtained from a study of shared clonotypes between healthy human individuals. Across the study: Per-donor plates numbered three CD4 naive, three CD4 memory, two CD8 naive and one CD8 memory.

Points from the study as a whole: Sorted-subset sequencing, rarefaction showed, was incomplete despite large depth. Sequencing depth was expected to affect clonotype sharing among donors. The study found about 4.6% of naive CD4 clonotypes shared across a few donors.

The germline CDR1 and CDR2 sequences are SQVTM and ANQGSEA. The CDR3 covers 12 residues. As for this clone: Its matching antigen is unknown. Compared with germline, one end of the junction differs, possibly owing to a read error.

Method: immunoSEQ multiplex PCR; TCRdb's copy keeps in-frame clones and lacks some. The sample has around 1.1 million clones, about 72% seen once. The TCR sequence derives from a man aged 18 to 29 in good health. Some clones in this sample may be carry-over from other donors' samples. The specimen was memory CD4+ T cells from PBMCs. As to subset: CD45RA-negative fraction. This sequence joins TRBV29-1 and TRBJ2-3; D might be TRBD2 (6 bases). The chain's CDR3 is CSIEVGGDTQYF. The CDR3 DNA is TGCAGCATTGAAGTGGGAGGAGATACGCAGTATTTT.